A single sample gave rise to the 18 T cell receptor beta chains below, sequenced in a study of cytomegalovirus exposure and HLA in healthy donors. The PCR used 60 Vbeta and 13 Jbeta primers. TCRdb keeps only in-frame clones here, not all; method: immunoSEQ multiplex PCR. The sample includes around 140,000 clones, roughly 72% of them seen just once. Sequencing was carried out using PBMCs. The receptor set was obtained from a man aged 40-49 years in good health and CMV-seronegative.

The chain uses TRBV25-1 and TRBJ1-1, with TRBD1 matching 10 bases. Germline CDR1 MGHDK, CDR2 SYGVNS. Losses at the gene ends were 3 bases for V and 4 bases for J; bases not matched to a gene: 11. The CDR3 spans 17 residues. The CDR3 loop reads CASSDETGGLVGTEAFF. CDR3 bases: TGTGCCAGCAGTGATGAGACAGGGGGCTTGGTGGGCACTGAAGCTTTCTTT.

The V gene is TRBV5-1, the J gene TRBJ2-5; TRBD1 aligns across 10 bases. Germline V gene lookup returns CDR1 SGHRS and CDR2 YFSETQ. CDR3 length equals 14 residues. V dropped 4 bases and J dropped 5; count of bases not matched to a gene: 5. In nucleotides, the CDR3 is TGCGCCAGCAGCCCCGGGACAGGGGTCGAGACCCAGTACTTC. Amino acids: CASSPGTGVETQYF.

This chain connects TRBV19 to TRBJ1-6; D is unresolved. Trimming took off 7 bases at V and 7 bases at J, with 17 bases between the two ends. Germline V gives CDR1 LNHDA, CDR2 SQIVND (reference sequence). The CDR3 runs 15 residues. As DNA, the CDR3 is TGTGCCAGTAAGCTAGTGAAAGATGGGAATTCACCCCTCCACTTT. It translates to CASKLVKDGNSPLHF.

The chain recombines TRBV5-1 with TRBJ2-7; TRBD2 aligns across 12 bases. Germline V gene data show CDR1 as SGHRS and CDR2 as YFSETQ. J gave up 6 bases and V 4 bases, and 8 bases lay outside the gene matches. The CDR3 has 15 amino acids. Here the CDR3 reads CASSLRLAGVLEQYF. CDR3 DNA sequence: TGCGCCAGCAGCCTAAGACTAGCGGGAGTTCTCGAGCAGTACTTC.

This chain links TRBV4-2 with TRBJ2-3, with 7 bases lining up with TRBD2. V lost 1 base to trimming and J lost 4 bases; unmatched junction nucleotides: 5. CDR1 is LGHNA and CDR2 is YNFKEQ in the germline V gene. The length of the CDR3 is 15 residues. Here the CDR3 reads CASSQVGGSPDTQYF. CDR3 in DNA: TGTGCCAGCAGCCAAGTGGGCGGGAGCCCAGATACGCAGTATTTT.

The rearrangement joins TRBV10-2 to TRBJ1-1, with 7 bases that match TRBD1. Germline CDR1 and CDR2: WSHSY and SAAADI. Trimming took 6 bases from V and 5 from J; bases not matched to a gene: 3. The CDR3 is made up of 12 amino acids. CDR3 DNA: TGCGCCAGCAGCGACAGGGTAACTGAAGCTTTCTTT. As protein: CASSDRVTEAFF.

Here the CDR3 reads CASSFGGGETQYF. The CDR3 DNA is TGTGCCAGCAGCTTTGGGGGGGGAGAGACCCAGTACTTC. The genes are TRBV11-2 and TRBJ2-5; TRBD2 matches at 7 bases. Trimming cost V 3 bases and J 4 bases; bases outside gene matches: 2. CDR3 length equals 13 residues. The germline V gene encodes CDR1 SGHAT and CDR2 FQNNGV.

The chain is built from TRBV19 and TRBJ2-6, with TRBD1 identical over 8 bases. The CDR3 has 16 residues. V shed 9 bases, J shed 0 bases, and the junction held 7 bases outside the gene matches. Germline-derived CDR1 and CDR2 are LNHDA and SQIVND (reference sequence). The CDR3 loop is CASRQGWSSGANVLTF. The CDR3 nucleotides are TGTGCCAGCCGACAGGGGTGGAGCTCTGGGGCCAACGTCCTGACTTTC.

This clone has more than one count but fewer than ten. The chain links TRBV7-9 to TRBJ1-4; 8 bases agree with TRBD1. This CDR3 has 15 amino acids. The V and J ends lost 5 bases and 4 bases, in that order; junction bases with no gene match: 6. Germline V gene sequence: CDR1 SEHNR, CDR2 FQNEAQ (reference sequence). CDR3 in DNA: TGTGCCAGCAGCCCCCGACAGGGGTTTAATGAAAAACTGTTTTTT. It translates to CASSPRQGFNEKLFF.

This clone appeared once. This rearrangement joins TRBV9 to TRBJ2-7; 7 bases agree with TRBD2. CDR1 is SGDLS and CDR2 is YYNGEE in the germline V gene. V trimming: 4 bases; J trimming: 3 bases; junction bases outside the gene matches: 7. This CDR3 comprises 14 residues. This CDR3 is CASSPSGTNYEQYF. CDR3 sequence (DNA): TGTGCCAGCAGCCCGAGCGGGACCAACTACGAGCAGTACTTC.

V and J are TRBV7-8 and TRBJ1-3; TRBD1 matches 8 bases. Germline CDR1 and CDR2: SGHVS and FQNEAQ. CDR3 size: 16 residues. J lost 0 bases, V lost 5 bases, and 6 bases had no gene match. CDR3 amino acids: CASSETGEISGNTIYF. In DNA, the CDR3 is TGTGCCAGCAGCGAGACAGGGGAGATCTCTGGAAACACCATATATTTT.

The sample holds a few counts of this clone. A read error may account for a junction end that differs from germline. The J gene is TRBJ1-2, the V gene TRBV7-9; 7 bases agree with TRBD1. Germline V lookup: CDR1 SEHNR, CDR2 FQNEAQ (reference sequence). There are 17 residues in the CDR3. CDR3 bases: TGTTCCAGCAGTAATAAAACCCGACAGGGTACCCGCAGGGGCTACACCTTC. Encoded protein: CSSSNKTRQGTRRGYTF.

This clone was detected once. The J gene is TRBJ2-2, the V gene TRBV7-9, with a tentative D call TRBD1 (6 bases). CDR3 length equals 16 residues. V was pared by 1 base and J by 5 bases, with 14 bases between. CDR1 and CDR2 (germline): SEHNR, FQNEAQ (reference sequence). The CDR3 is CASSLEVGTPTGELFF. The CDR3, as DNA: TGTGCCAGCAGCTTAGAAGTAGGGACACCAACCGGGGAGCTGTTTTTT.

V is TRBV7-3 and J is TRBJ2-7; tentatively, D is TRBD2 (7 bases). Trimming took off 3 bases at V and 7 bases at J, with 16 bases between the two ends. CDR3 length equals 14 residues. Germline-derived CDR1 and CDR2 are SGHTA and FQGTGA. The DNA for the CDR3 is TGTGCCAGCAGCTTGATAGGGGGGGCGGGTGAGCAGTACTTC. It encodes CASSLIGGAGEQYF.

J is TRBJ2-7 and V is TRBV6-5; D perhaps matches TRBD1 (5 bases). Germline lookup yields CDR1 MNHEY and CDR2 SVGAGI. Trimming removed 4 bases from V and 3 bases from J, with 16 bases in between. The CDR3 consists of 15 residues. The CDR3 loop reads CASSSTILQGYEQYF. The CDR3 DNA sequence: TGTGCCAGCAGTTCTACCATCCTTCAGGGCTACGAGCAGTACTTC.

The chain recombines TRBV30 with TRBJ1-4, with 7 bases aligning to TRBD1. Per the germline V gene, CDR1 is GTSNPN and CDR2 is SVGIG (reference sequence). The CDR3 runs 17 residues. Germline trimming cut 2 bases from V and 0 bases from J; bases unmatched to any gene: 9. DNA of the CDR3: TGTGCCTGGAGTTGGGACAGAGGGGTCCCAACTAATGAAAAACTGTTTTTT. Residues: CAWSWDRGVPTNEKLFF.

This clone was found a few times. The gene calls are TRBV7-2 and TRBJ1-6; TRBD1 might be the D (6 bases). This CDR3 contains 18 residues. Germline CDR1 and CDR2: SGHTA and FQGNSA. The ends were cut back, 2 bases at V and 6 bases at J, with 20 bases in the middle. The CDR3 sequence: CASSLLRGFLGSNSPLHF. DNA for the CDR3: TGTGCCAGCAGCTTATTAAGGGGGTTTTTAGGGAGTAATTCACCCCTCCACTTT.

The V call is TRBV10-3, the J call TRBJ1-4; 7 bases are shared with TRBD1. Looked up from germline, CDR1 is ENHRY and CDR2 is SYGVKD. Trimming took 0 bases from V and 6 from J; bases not matched to a gene: 4. The CDR3 is 15 amino acids. CDR3 nucleotides: TGTGCCATCAGTGAGTCCGGGACAGACTATGAAAAACTGTTTTTT. Translation: CAISESGTDYEKLFF.